This note documents a single TCR beta chain sequence. CDR3 size: 19 residues. The V and J ends lost 0 bases and 5 bases, in that order; junction bases with no gene match: 12. Germline loops: CDR1 SGHTA, CDR2 FQGNSA. This entry is derived from a study of blood T cell repertoires in COVID-19. At the level of the study: The United States, Italy and Spain supplied acute and convalescent COVID-19 samples. Sources were T cells, B-cell-depleted T cells, or PBMCs; the material itself was cDNA or gDNA.

Assay used: immunoSEQ multiplex PCR; TCRdb lists only in-frame clones, some missing. The table has about 62,000 clones, around 87% seen once. The sequencing sample was made of peripheral blood. The source of this sequence is a woman aged 60-75 years with COVID-19, enrolled during active disease. V and J are TRBV7-2 and TRBJ2-1; 11 bases agree with TRBD2. The CDR3 nucleotides are TGTGCCAGCAGCTTAGCGTCCGCTAGCGGGAGGCGAGTACACAATGAGCAGTTCTTC. Its protein is CASSLASASGRRVHNEQFF.